This T cell receptor beta chain was observed in a study of control samples from healthy donors and cancer patients. This clone showed up just a few times. The CDR3 sequence is 15 residues long. The V gene's germline CDR1 is SNHLY and CDR2 FYNNEI. Trimming removed 5 bases from V and 4 bases from J, with 12 bases in between. Using immunoSEQ multiplex PCR, the repertoire was profiled, and TCRdb retains in-frame clones only, with some absent. The profile covers 170,000 or so clones, with 90% to 95% appearing a single time and approximately 1.5% taken by the ten largest. The genes are TRBV2 and TRBJ2-6, with D possibly TRBD1 on 6 matching bases. The sequenced material came from blood. This sequence originates from a woman between 18 and 29 years old in good health. CDR3 sequence (DNA): TGTGCCAGCAGTAATACAGGGCCCGGGGCCAACGTCCTGACTTTC. Amino acids: CASSNTGPGANVLTF.